The present T cell receptor beta chain was sequenced within a study of cytomegalovirus exposure and HLA in healthy donors. The overall study: An analysis done earlier identified some 120 million unique TCR beta sequences from about 180 million T cells.

A remark on this clone: Its specificity is not known.

Germline CDR1 is SGDLS and CDR2 is YYNGEE. This CDR3 comprises 15 residues. The V gene end was trimmed by 4 bases and the J gene end by 4 bases; junction bases not matched to a gene: 8. Vbeta (60) and Jbeta (13) primers were used in the PCR. Profiling relied on immunoSEQ multiplex PCR, and the TCRdb table lists in-frame clones only, not all of them. The repertoire holds about 61,000 clones, with more than 80% as singletons. Study outcomes and limitations: Researchers counted roughly 150 TCR beta chains as cytomegalovirus-associated. Within an earlier analysis, most TCR beta V segments proved productive either about 90% or about 30% of the time. Confirmation was obtained in vitro that a few CMV-associated chains are specific for CMV antigens.

This clonotype was obtained from a young man in good health and CMV-seropositive. The chain is built from TRBV9 and TRBJ1-5; 7 nucleotides line up with TRBD1. Sequencing input: PBMCs. CDR3 sequence: CASSPGTAVNQPQHF. In DNA, the CDR3 is TGTGCCAGCAGCCCCGGGACAGCGGTTAATCAGCCCCAGCATTTT. The full variable domain, its missing parts supplied by reference TRBV9 and TRBJ1-5, is DSGVTQTPKHLITATGQRVTLRCSPRSGDLSVYWYQQSLDQGLQFLIQYYNGEERAKGNILERFSAQQFPDLHSELNLSSLELGDSALYFCASSPGTAVNQPQHFGDGTRLSIL.